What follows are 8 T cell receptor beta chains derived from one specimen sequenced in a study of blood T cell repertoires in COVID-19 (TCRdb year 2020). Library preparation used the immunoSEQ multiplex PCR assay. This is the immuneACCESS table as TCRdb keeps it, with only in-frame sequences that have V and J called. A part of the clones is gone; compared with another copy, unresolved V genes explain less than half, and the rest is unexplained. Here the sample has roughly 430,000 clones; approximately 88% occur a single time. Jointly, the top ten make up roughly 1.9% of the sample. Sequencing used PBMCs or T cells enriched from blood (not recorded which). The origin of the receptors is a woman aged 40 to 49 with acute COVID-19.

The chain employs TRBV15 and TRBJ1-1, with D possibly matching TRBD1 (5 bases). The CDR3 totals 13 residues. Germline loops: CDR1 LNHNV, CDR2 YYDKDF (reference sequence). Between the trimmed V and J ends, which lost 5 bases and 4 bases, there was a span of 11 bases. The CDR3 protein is CATSPPGGTEAFF. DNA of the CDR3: TGTGCCACCAGCCCGCCGGGGGGCACTGAAGCTTTCTTT.

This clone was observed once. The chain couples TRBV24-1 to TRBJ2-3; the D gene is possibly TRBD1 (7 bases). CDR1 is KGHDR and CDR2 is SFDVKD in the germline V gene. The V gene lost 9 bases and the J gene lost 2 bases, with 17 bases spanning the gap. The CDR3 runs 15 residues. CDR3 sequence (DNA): TGTGCCACCGGAGGGACAGTGGGCATCACAGATACGCAGTATTTT. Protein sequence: CATGGTVGITDTQYF.

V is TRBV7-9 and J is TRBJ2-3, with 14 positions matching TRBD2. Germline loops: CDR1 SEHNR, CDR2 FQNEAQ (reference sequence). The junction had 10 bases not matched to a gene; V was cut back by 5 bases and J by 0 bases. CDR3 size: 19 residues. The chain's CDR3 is CASSKGTSGSLFSTDTQYF. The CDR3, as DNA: TGTGCCAGCAGCAAAGGGACTAGCGGGAGCCTATTTAGCACAGATACGCAGTATTTT.

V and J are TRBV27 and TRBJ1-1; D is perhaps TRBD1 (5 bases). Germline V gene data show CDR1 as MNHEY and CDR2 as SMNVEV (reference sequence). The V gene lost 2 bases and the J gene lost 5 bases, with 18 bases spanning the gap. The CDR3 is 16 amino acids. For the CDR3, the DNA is TGTGCCAGCAGTTTAAGGGGCGGTGTGAGTTTGACTGAAGCTTTCTTT. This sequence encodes CASSLRGGVSLTEAFF.

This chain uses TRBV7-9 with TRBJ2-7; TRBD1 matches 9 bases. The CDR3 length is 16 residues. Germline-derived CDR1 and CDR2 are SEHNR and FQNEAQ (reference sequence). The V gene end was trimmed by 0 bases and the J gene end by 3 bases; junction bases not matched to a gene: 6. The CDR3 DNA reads TGTGCCAGCAGCTTAGCCCCGGGACAGGGTAGCTACGAGCAGTACTTC. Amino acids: CASSLAPGQGSYEQYF.

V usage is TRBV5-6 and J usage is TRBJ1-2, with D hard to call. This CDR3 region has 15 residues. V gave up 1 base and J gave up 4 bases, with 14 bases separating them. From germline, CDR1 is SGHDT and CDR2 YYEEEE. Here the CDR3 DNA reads TGTGCCAGCAGCTTGCCCAGGCAAAAGATCTATGGCTACACCTTC. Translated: CASSLPRQKIYGYTF. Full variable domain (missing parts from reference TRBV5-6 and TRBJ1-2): DAGVTQSPTHLIKTRGQQVTLRCSPKSGHDTVSWYQQALGQGPQFIFQYYEEEERQRGNFPDRFSGHQFPNYSSELNVNALLLGDSALYLCASSLPRQKIYGYTFGSGTRLTVV.

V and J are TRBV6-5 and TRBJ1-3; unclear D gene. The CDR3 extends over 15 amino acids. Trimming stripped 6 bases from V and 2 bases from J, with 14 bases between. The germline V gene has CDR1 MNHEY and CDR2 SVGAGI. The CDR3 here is CASRAGKGPGNTIYF. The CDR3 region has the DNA TGTGCCAGCAGGGCGGGGAAGGGTCCTGGAAACACCATATATTTT.

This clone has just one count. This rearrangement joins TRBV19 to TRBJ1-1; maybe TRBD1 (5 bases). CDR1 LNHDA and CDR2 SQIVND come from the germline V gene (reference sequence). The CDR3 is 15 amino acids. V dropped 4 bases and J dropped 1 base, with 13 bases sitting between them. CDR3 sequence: CASSKLWDSNTEAFF. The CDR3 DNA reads TGTGCCAGTAGTAAGTTGTGGGACTCGAACACTGAAGCTTTCTTT.